One sample yielded the 16 T cell receptor beta chains listed below, sequenced in a study of post-analysis software for immune sequencing data. Study-wide points: Five or six TRBV segments appeared more often in patients than in controls, and TRBV5-6, TRBV5-1 and TRBV20-1 were among these.

Antigens for these TCRs are unknown. Unique-molecular-identifier-tagged TCR beta cDNA libraries were used. TCRdb reprocessed the PCR reads with MiXCR, giving one entry per CDR3 protein. The data show fewer than 600,000 distinct CDR3 sequences, around 40% seen once. The sequencing input was blood. These receptors came from a girl between 5 and 17 years old with multiple sclerosis.

The CDR3 region is CASSEVAGPAGTQYF. The DNA for the CDR3 is TGTGCCAGCAGTGAAGTTGCGGGACCTGCCGGGACCCAGTACTTC. The chain joins TRBV6-1 to TRBJ2-5, with D possibly TRBD2 on 6 matching bases. Trimming shortened V by 1 base and J by 7 bases, and 16 bases separated the two germline ends. The V gene's germline CDR1 is MNHNS and CDR2 SASEGT. The CDR3 loop spans 15 amino acids.

This clonotype has a handful of counts. The chain combines TRBV18 with TRBJ2-5; D may be TRBD2 (5 bases). Trimming removed 4 bases from V and 7 bases from J, with 13 bases in between. The CDR3 has 13 residues. CDR1 is KGHSH, CDR2 LQKENI, per germline. For the CDR3, the DNA is TGTGCCAGCTCACAACGGGATTTGGGGACCCAGTACTTC. It translates to CASSQRDLGTQYF.

This clonotype was seen only a few times. In DNA form, the CDR3 reads TGCGCCAGCAGCTTGGGAGGACAGGTGGGCACTGAAGCTTTCTTT. Its protein is CASSLGGQVGTEAFF. This chain connects TRBV5-1 to TRBJ1-1, with 7 positions matching TRBD1. Germline V lookup: CDR1 SGHRS, CDR2 YFSETQ. The CDR3 is 15 amino acids. With V trimmed by 0 bases and J by 4 bases, 6 bases remained unmatched.

This chain connects TRBV11-2 to TRBJ1-1, with D possibly being TRBD1 (5 bases). The CDR3 is 16 amino acids. The germline V and J ends were trimmed by 0 bases and 1 base, with 12 bases remaining between them. Germline loops: CDR1 SGHAT, CDR2 FQNNGV. The CDR3, as DNA: TGTGCCAGCAGCTTAGAAGGGGCACAGTGGAACACTGAAGCTTTCTTT. The encoded protein is CASSLEGAQWNTEAFF.

This clonotype was detected only a few times. The chain links TRBV4-3 to TRBJ2-6; D is undetermined. Deletions cut 0 bases from V and 0 bases from J, with 15 bases between. The germline gives CDR1 LGHNA, CDR2 YSLEER. The CDR3 loop spans 19 amino acids. CDR3 coding DNA: TGCGCCAGCAGCCAAGATAATCCCCCAGGAAACTCTGGGGCCAACGTCCTGACTTTC. This gives the protein CASSQDNPPGNSGANVLTF.

This sequence joins TRBV7-2 and TRBJ1-1; no definite D call. Per germline, CDR1 SGHTA and CDR2 FQGNSA. V shed 8 bases and J shed 0 bases, with 10 bases lying between them. This CDR3 has 13 amino acids. This chain's CDR3 is CASRVNMNTEAFF. The CDR3 coding sequence is TGTGCCAGCCGAGTAAATATGAACACTGAAGCTTTCTTT.

This chain joins TRBV20-1 and TRBJ2-7; D tentatively fits TRBD1 or TRBD2 (5 bases each). The CDR3 runs 15 residues. Germline CDR1 DFQATT, CDR2 SNEGSKA (reference sequence). The V gene lost 3 bases and the J gene lost 4 bases, with 19 bases spanning the gap. CDR3 in DNA: TGCAGTGCTAGTTTCCGGGACGGAGGAATTTACGAGCAGTACTTC. This translates into CSASFRDGGIYEQYF.

The rearrangement links TRBV29-1 to TRBJ1-1; the match to TRBD1 covers 7 bases. V trimming: 6 bases; J trimming: 13 bases; junction bases outside the gene matches: 14. The CDR3 sequence is 12 residues long. Germline V gene data show CDR1 as SQVTM and CDR2 as ANQGSEA. As DNA, the CDR3 is TGCAGCGTGGATTCAGGGGGAGGCAGGGGTTTCTTT. Protein: CSVDSGGGRGFF. Full variable domain (outside the CDR3, taken from reference TRBV29-1 and TRBJ1-1): SAVISQKPSRDICQRGTSLTIQCQVDSQVTMMFWYRQQPGQSLTLIATANQGSEATYESGFVIDKFPISRPNLTFSTLTVSNMSPEDSSIYLCSVDSGGGRGFFGQGTRLTVV.

This clonotype was seen a handful of times. The chain combines TRBV20-1 with TRBJ2-1; 10 nucleotides align to TRBD2. The junction had 11 bases not matched to a gene; V was cut back by 6 bases and J by 6 bases. This CDR3 region has 15 residues. The germline V gene has CDR1 DFQATT and CDR2 SNEGSKA (reference sequence). CDR3 sequence reads: CSAPRGRTSGNEQFF. CDR3 in DNA: TGCAGTGCACCCAGAGGTAGGACTAGCGGCAATGAGCAGTTCTTC.

J is TRBJ2-3 and V is TRBV5-6, with TRBD2 matching 10 bases. Trimming took 0 bases from V and 0 from J; bases not matched to a gene: 7. The CDR3 covers 18 residues. Germline V lookup: CDR1 SGHDT, CDR2 YYEEEE. CDR3 nucleotide sequence: TGTGCCAGCAGCTTGGTGGTAGCGGGAGGCACTAGCACAGATACGCAGTATTTT. Translation: CASSLVVAGGTSTDTQYF. The full variable domain, rest sourced from reference TRBV5-6 and TRBJ2-3, is DAGVTQSPTHLIKTRGQQVTLRCSPKSGHDTVSWYQQALGQGPQFIFQYYEEEERQRGNFPDRFSGHQFPNYSSELNVNALLLGDSALYLCASSLVVAGGTSTDTQYFGPGTRLTVL.

CDR3 DNA sequence: TGTGCCAGCAGCCAAGCCGAAGGTCTAGCCAAAGGCACAGATACGCAGTATTTT. As protein: CASSQAEGLAKGTDTQYF. The rearrangement links TRBV4-2 to TRBJ2-3; possible D gene TRBD2, 5 bases. From germline, CDR1 is LGHNA and CDR2 YNFKEQ. CDR3 length: 18 residues. The V and J ends lost 1 base and 1 base respectively, with 18 bases between them.

V gene TRBV7-2 combines with J gene TRBJ1-2; no firm D call. The CDR3 is 11 residues long. The V end lost 3 bases, the J end lost 6 bases, and 5 bases lay between the germline ends. Germline V gene lookup returns CDR1 SGHTA and CDR2 FQGNSA. This CDR3 is CASSFFDGYTF. As DNA, the CDR3 is TGTGCCAGCAGCTTTTTCGATGGCTACACCTTC.

This clonotype was observed a few times. The chain uses TRBV4-3 and TRBJ2-5; no clear D gene. The better agreement between TRBJ2-7 and the DNA end casts doubt on the J call. The CDR3 contains 14 residues. Germline values: CDR1 LGHNA, CDR2 YSLEER. The CDR3 DNA reads as TGCGCCAGCAGCCAAGAAATTAAGGGCTTCGAGCAGTACTTC. Protein: CASSQEIKGFEQYF.

This clonotype was seen a handful of times. An end of the junction differs from the germline gene, which may be a read error. This chain joins TRBV11-2 and TRBJ2-7; 11 nucleotides line up with TRBD2. The CDR3 extends over 15 amino acids. Germline lookup yields CDR1 SGHAT and CDR2 FQNNGV. Here the CDR3 reads CASSLETSGAYEQYF. The CDR3 DNA reads TGTGCCAGCAGCCTAGAGACTAGCGGGGCCTACGAGCAGTACTTC.

V gene TRBV7-9 combines with J gene TRBJ2-1; 9 nucleotides match TRBD2. The J segment lost 6 bases and the V segment lost 5 bases, leaving 14 bases of the junction unmatched. From germline, CDR1 is SEHNR and CDR2 FQNEAQ (reference sequence). CDR3 length: 17 amino acids. The CDR3 DNA reads TGTGCCAGCAGCGATAGCGGGAGCATAATGCTAGGCAATGAGCAGTTCTTC. Residues: CASSDSGSIMLGNEQFF.

This clonotype was found a few times. The chain combines TRBV5-1 with TRBJ2-1; D gene unclear. Germline V gene lookup returns CDR1 SGHRS and CDR2 YFSETQ. CDR3 length equals 14 residues. V was trimmed by 2 bases and J by 5 bases, leaving 11 bases between them. DNA for the CDR3: TGCGCCAGCAGCTTTGGGCAGGCCCACAATGAGCAGTTCTTC. Its translation is CASSFGQAHNEQFF.